This T cell receptor beta chain was sequenced during a study of CD8 T cells in Susac syndrome (dated by TCRdb to about 2019). With respect to the entire study: Repertoire sequencing was used to test whether CD8+ T cell activation and differentiation in Susac syndrome was antigen driven. General findings and caveats noted by the study authors: The number of individuals in the TCR sequencing and HLA analysis was recognized as being relatively small.

This clonotype was seen just once. Its binding antigen is unknown. Base qualities are not recorded, but no much larger clone differs from it by a single base. One read provides weak support. From cysteine to phenylalanine, the CDR3 is 14 amino acids long. CDR3 DNA is the only sequence kept; it has 42 bases, read in frame from the first base. From the germline V gene (reference sequence), CDR1 is DFQATT and CDR2 is SNEGSKA. V has 2 bases trimmed and J has 4 bases trimmed; junction bases matching no gene number 6. RNA was extracted with the RNeasy kit and roughly 0.5 to 1 ug was reverse transcribed using random hexamers. The immunoSEQ multiplex PCR assay, covering 54 Vbeta and 13 Jbeta segments, was used to amplify TCR beta CDR3 regions. PCR amplification bias was corrected by using a synthetic template baseline for primer optimization and computational correction. The original pipeline was this. Reads were assigned to V, D and J genes according to IMGT and analyzed in immunoSEQ Analyzer, with only productive sequences retained. Clonality was computed as one minus Shannon entropy normalized by log2 of the number of productive unique sequences. For each patient and control, public and private clones were evaluated within the 100 most prevalent clones. A clone was defined as Susac-specific if it was absent from the healthy and MS cohorts, from about a thousand published viral clones and from other ImmuneACCESS disease sequences. The public reads were run again by TCRdb, first through fastp at Q25 and then through MiXCR, and only productive beta chains were kept. Rows with a matching CDR3 protein are joined into one entry that keeps the most common DNA and genes. In this record, the V and J calls reflect TCRdb's handling and not the investigators' own analysis. This sample comprises about 190,000 distinct CDR3 sequences, roughly 92% of them detected only once. The top ten hold 0.1% of the sample.

Peripheral blood CD8+ and CD4+ T cells from healthy donors, Susac syndrome patients and multiple sclerosis patients were profiled by high-throughput TCR beta sequencing. Healthy donors were included as age- and sex-matched controls. Bulk CD8+ and CD4+ T cells were purified by magnetic negative isolation, whereas CD8+ TEMRA cells were enriched by FACS. Blood was collected in EDTA tubes and processed within 24 hours, with PBMCs isolated through density gradient centrifugation. PBMCs intended for TCR sequencing were cryopreserved in liquid nitrogen and were subsequently thawed in a 37 degrees C water bath. Purity of sorted or isolated CD4+, CD8+ and CD8+ TEMRA cells was at least 90%.

The receptor comes from a human donor in good health. Sequenced material: CD4+ T cells from PBMCs. The V and J genes are TRBV20-1 and TRBJ1-2; the central 8 bases match TRBD1. Read as DNA, the sequence is TGCAGTGCTAGACCGACAGGGGTGGCCTATGGCTACACCTTC. The translation is CSARPTGVAYGYTF.